This entry is about one TCR beta chain. The antigen is unknown. Primers: 60 Vbeta forward and 13 Jbeta reverse. Libraries were prepared by immunoSEQ multiplex PCR; TCRdb keeps only in-frame clonotypes and omits some of them. The sample features about 52,000 clones, with approximately 11% in its top ten. This sample stems from a study of cytomegalovirus exposure and HLA in healthy donors. For the study at large: HLA-typed donors were the source of roughly 85 million unique TCRs held in an early data release. Overall study results and limits: In a later analysis, specific HLA alleles were associated with some 16,000 TCR beta sequences at a 0.05 false discovery rate. A likely sequencing artifact accounted for one observed cluster of highly shared sequence variants.

The CDR3 runs 14 residues. Germline assignment: CDR1 SQVTM and CDR2 ANQGSEA. J lost 1 base, V lost 6 bases, and 3 bases had no gene match. The sequenced sample consisted of PBMCs. This chain connects TRBV29-1 to TRBJ2-2; TRBD2 agrees at 9 bases. The source of this sequence is a woman aged 45-65 years in good health and CMV-seropositive. The CDR3 DNA follows: TGCAGCGTGGGTAGCGGGGGGAACACCGGGGAGCTGTTTTTT. It specifies CSVGSGGNTGELFF.